This entry lists 31 T cell receptor beta chains sequenced from one sample in a study of blood T cell repertoires in COVID-19 (dated by TCRdb to 2018 to 2020). Library construction relied on the immunoSEQ multiplex PCR assay. Sourced from immuneACCESS, this table was stored by TCRdb with only in-frame sequences that have V and J called. A share of the clones is absent; for the studies checked, an unresolved V gene accounts for under half, and the remainder has no known explanation. This sample is represented by about 180,000 clones; 82% of them were singletons. The biggest ten clones account for approximately 18% of the sample. Sequencing input: PBMCs or T cells enriched from blood (not recorded which). These receptor sequences come from a man in his 60s who had recovered from COVID-19.

This chain links TRBV11-2 with TRBJ2-7; D not certain. V shed 4 bases and J shed 1 base, with 8 bases lying between them. The CDR3 loop spans 13 amino acids. CDR1 is SGHAT, CDR2 FQNNGV, per germline. The CDR3 here is CASSSDPSYEQYF. The CDR3 DNA sequence: TGTGCCAGCAGCTCAGACCCTTCCTACGAGCAGTACTTC.

V usage is TRBV2 and J usage is TRBJ1-5; possible D gene TRBD1, 6 bases. Trimming removed 7 bases from V and 7 bases from J, with 17 bases in between. The V gene's germline CDR1 is SNHLY and CDR2 FYNNEI. The CDR3 consists of 14 residues. CDR3 nucleotides: TGTGCCAGCATCGAGGGGGTTAGTGGACAGCCCCAGCATTTT. This translates into CASIEGVSGQPQHF.

The chain uses TRBV5-5 and TRBJ1-3, with 8 bases fitting TRBD1. The germline V gene encodes CDR1 SGHKS and CDR2 YYEKEE (reference sequence). The junction had 19 bases not matched to a gene; V was cut back by 5 bases and J by 3 bases. The CDR3 covers 19 residues. CDR3 bases: TGTGCCAGCAGTCGCCTTTTTTCGGACAGGGTGTTGGGTGGAAACACCATATATTTT. This codes for CASSRLFSDRVLGGNTIYF.

The chain combines TRBV24-1 with TRBJ2-7; the match to TRBD2 covers 9 bases. V shed 8 bases, J shed 0 bases, and the junction held 1 base outside the gene matches. The CDR3 consists of 13 residues. Germline values: CDR1 KGHDR, CDR2 SFDVKD. In DNA form, the CDR3 reads TGTGCCACCACTAGCGGGGACTCCTACGAGCAGTACTTC. This gives the protein CATTSGDSYEQYF.

The chain joins TRBV28 to TRBJ1-1; the D gene is possibly TRBD1 (5 bases). V dropped 2 bases and J dropped 11 bases, with 21 bases sitting between them. Germline assignment: CDR1 MDHEN and CDR2 SYDVKM. CDR3 length equals 15 residues. The CDR3 sequence is CASSLRLGQVLGAFF. The DNA for the CDR3 is TGTGCCAGCAGTTTAAGGTTGGGGCAGGTCCTTGGTGCTTTCTTT.

The rearrangement uses TRBV3-1 (or the pseudogene TRBV3-2) and TRBJ2-2; no clear D gene. This CDR3 contains 12 residues. The V gene's germline CDR1 is LGHDT and CDR2 YNNKEL (reference sequence). The V end lost 2 bases, the J end lost 6 bases, and 4 bases lay between the germline ends. Here the CDR3 DNA reads TGTGCCAGCAGCCAACGAGCCGGGGAGCTGTTTTTT. It is translated as CASSQRAGELFF.

This rearrangement joins TRBV19 to TRBJ2-3, with 10 bases matching TRBD1. The CDR3 runs 19 residues. V lost 6 bases and J lost 0; bases outside the gene matches: 15. Germline loops: CDR1 LNHDA, CDR2 SQIVND (reference sequence). The CDR3 is CASSIRQGAYGTSTDTQYF. The CDR3, as DNA: TGTGCCAGTAGCATTCGACAGGGGGCTTATGGAACTAGCACAGATACGCAGTATTTT.

Only a few counts were recorded for this clone. This chain links TRBV6-5 with TRBJ2-6; the D is unclear. From germline, CDR1 is MNHEY and CDR2 SVGAGI. The V end lost 10 bases, the J end lost 0 bases, and 4 bases lay between the germline ends. The CDR3 covers 12 residues. The CDR3 nucleotides are TGTGCCACCTCCTCTGGGGCCAACGTCCTGACTTTC. It specifies CATSSGANVLTF.

In DNA, the CDR3 is TGTGCCAGCAGTGAGAGGGTTCAGCCCAATCAGCCCCAGCATTTT. Translating it yields CASSERVQPNQPQHF. The gene calls are TRBV2 and TRBJ1-5; D is uncertain. This CDR3 comprises 15 residues. The V gene lost 3 bases and the J gene lost 3 bases, with 12 bases spanning the gap. Germline CDR1 SNHLY, CDR2 FYNNEI. The full variable domain, with the rest looked up from reference TRBV2 and TRBJ1-5, is EPEVTQTPSHQVTQMGQEVILRCVPISNHLYFYWYRQILGQKVEFLVSFYNNEISEKSEIFDDQFSVERPDGSNFTLKIRSTKLEDSAMYFCASSERVQPNQPQHFGDGTRLSIL.

J is TRBJ1-6 and V is TRBV5-1; perhaps TRBD1 as D (6 bases). From germline, CDR1 is SGHRS and CDR2 YFSETQ. V dropped 9 bases and J dropped 6 bases, with 22 bases sitting between them. This CDR3 is 16 amino acids long. The CDR3 spells CATSLSPGQPNSPLHF. The DNA of the CDR3 is TGCGCCACCTCTCTATCACCGGGACAACCTAATTCACCCCTCCACTTT.

The count of this clone is one. This chain joins TRBV28 and TRBJ1-5; 8 bases are a match to TRBD1. CDR3 length: 16 residues. The junction had 11 bases not matched to a gene; V was cut back by 6 bases and J by 4 bases. The germline V gene encodes CDR1 MDHEN and CDR2 SYDVKM. The CDR3 DNA sequence: TGTGCCAGCAGCCGCCCAGGGGGGACAGGAAATCAGCCCCAGCATTTT. Translation gives CASSRPGGTGNQPQHF.

This clone was seen ten or more times. Additional DNA sequences in this sample encode the identical CDR3. The V gene is TRBV7-3, the J gene TRBJ2-6, with 7 bases lining up with TRBD2. Trimming took 5 bases from V and 1 from J; bases not matched to a gene: 5. Germline CDR1 is SGHTA and CDR2 is FQGTGA. The CDR3 is 16 amino acids. CDR3 loop: CASSPLGGSGANVLTF. The CDR3 bases are TGTGCCAGCAGCCCCTTGGGAGGGTCTGGGGCCAACGTCCTGACTTTC. Looking up the rest from reference TRBV7-3 and TRBJ2-6 gives the full variable domain: GAGVSQTPSNKVTEKGKYVELRCDPISGHTALYWYRQSLGQGPEFLIYFQGTGAADDSGLPNDRFFAVRPEGSVSTLKIQRTERGDSAVYLCASSPLGGSGANVLTFGAGSRLTVL.

V gene TRBV29-1 combines with J gene TRBJ1-2; D unclear. Germline V CDR1 and CDR2: SQVTM, ANQGSEA. The CDR3 totals 15 residues. The V gene lost 4 bases and the J gene lost 5 bases, with 20 bases spanning the gap. The CDR3 DNA reads as TGCAGCGTTGTCCCTCAAGGCGGTAGAATTTATGGCTACACCTTC. Protein: CSVVPQGGRIYGYTF.

This clone showed up just once. This chain uses TRBV10-3 with TRBJ1-5, with a tentative D call TRBD1 (5 bases). V lost 4 bases, J lost 5 bases, and 12 bases lay in between. The CDR3 is 14 amino acids. The germline CDR1 and CDR2 sequences are ENHRY and SYGVKD. This CDR3 is CAISVGGEYQPQHF. The DNA for the CDR3 is TGTGCCATCAGTGTCGGGGGGGAATATCAGCCCCAGCATTTT.

The chain carries TRBV28 and TRBJ1-1, with 7 bases lining up with TRBD1. CDR1 is MDHEN and CDR2 is SYDVKM in the germline V gene. Trimming took 6 bases from V and 3 from J; bases not matched to a gene: 7. This CDR3 has 14 residues. CDR3 in amino acids: CASSYRDRYTEAFF. DNA of the CDR3: TGTGCCAGCAGCTATCGGGACAGATACACTGAAGCTTTCTTT.

The gene calls are TRBV9 and TRBJ1-4; 11 positions match TRBD1. The CDR3 has 15 residues. The junction had 5 bases not matched to a gene; V was cut back by 4 bases and J by 6 bases. In germline, CDR1 is SGDLS, CDR2 YYNGEE. The CDR3 reads CASSLRTGGYEKLFF. CDR3 sequence (DNA): TGTGCCAGCAGCCTGCGGACAGGGGGCTATGAAAAACTGTTTTTT.

This rearrangement joins TRBV27 to TRBJ1-6; 10 bases are shared with TRBD1. Germline-derived CDR1 and CDR2 are MNHEY and SMNVEV (reference sequence). Trimming cost V 5 bases and J 10 bases; bases outside gene matches: 11. The CDR3 extends over 16 amino acids. The CDR3 region is CASSTYRQGAESPLHF. The CDR3 DNA is TGTGCCAGCAGTACCTATCGACAGGGGGCGGAATCACCCCTCCACTTT.

In this sample, this clone turned up a few times. The rearrangement links TRBV15 to TRBJ1-6; weak D call: TRBD1 (6 bases). This CDR3 comprises 15 residues. V was trimmed by 2 bases and J by 10 bases, leaving 15 bases between them. The germline CDR1 and CDR2 sequences are LNHNV and YYDKDF (reference sequence). In DNA form, the CDR3 reads TGTGCCACCAGCAGATCACAGGGTGAGGGCTCACCCCTCCACTTT. Amino acid sequence: CATSRSQGEGSPLHF.

This chain uses TRBV19 with TRBJ1-2, with 8 bases fitting TRBD1. Germline-derived CDR1 and CDR2 are LNHDA and SQIVND (reference sequence). CDR3 length equals 17 residues. Trimming at V came to 7 bases and at J to 0 bases, leaving 13 bases not matched to a gene. The CDR3 sequence is CASNFAGGVSSNYGYTF. DNA of the CDR3: TGTGCCAGTAATTTCGCAGGGGGCGTAAGCTCTAACTATGGCTACACCTTC.

The chain carries TRBV29-1 and TRBJ2-2; 8 bases agree with TRBD2. CDR1 and CDR2 from the germline V gene are SQVTM and ANQGSEA. With V trimmed by 6 bases and J by 0 bases, 12 bases remained unmatched. This CDR3 region has 17 residues. The CDR3 loop is CSVGDGRGFSNTGELFF. The CDR3 DNA sequence: TGCAGCGTCGGGGACGGGAGGGGGTTTTCGAACACCGGGGAGCTGTTTTTT.

The genes are TRBV9 and TRBJ1-3; D is undetermined. The V gene's germline CDR1 is SGDLS and CDR2 YYNGEE. The CDR3 length is 14 residues. V was trimmed by 0 bases and J by 6 bases, leaving 10 bases between them. The CDR3 DNA reads as TGTGCCAGCAGCGTAGGCCAGGACTTAAACACCATATATTTT. It codes for CASSVGQDLNTIYF.

The chain recombines TRBV5-1 with TRBJ2-1; 12 bases align to TRBD1. The CDR3 sequence is 15 residues long. V shed 3 bases and J 7 bases; nucleotides not matched to a gene: 5. The germline CDR1 and CDR2 sequences are SGHRS and YFSETQ. The CDR3 coding sequence is TGCGCCAGCAGCTCGGGACAGGGGGCCGGTAATGAGCAGTTCTTC. Its translation: CASSSGQGAGNEQFF.

The chain has TRBV28 and TRBJ2-7; 12 nucleotides line up with TRBD2. This CDR3 has 15 residues. Germline trimming cut 6 bases from V and 4 bases from J; bases unmatched to any gene: 7. Germline V lookup: CDR1 MDHEN, CDR2 SYDVKM. CDR3 protein: CASSPPGLAGYEQYF. CDR3 DNA sequence: TGTGCCAGCAGCCCACCGGGACTAGCGGGTTACGAGCAGTACTTC.

The rearrangement links TRBV5-1 to TRBJ1-3, with 7 bases matching TRBD1. The CDR3 is 13 amino acids. V gave up 4 bases and J gave up 7 bases; unmatched junction bases: 5. The V gene's germline CDR1 is SGHRS and CDR2 YFSETQ. As DNA, the CDR3 is TGCGCCAGCAGCGTTGACAGGGCGAACACCATATATTTT. Its protein is CASSVDRANTIYF.

This chain uses TRBV5-6 with TRBJ1-2; TRBD1 is a possible D gene (6 bases). V shed 2 bases and J shed 4 bases, with 18 bases lying between them. CDR3 length equals 16 residues. CDR1 SGHDT and CDR2 YYEEEE come from the germline V gene. The CDR3 DNA sequence: TGTGCCAGCAGCTTTGGGGCGGCAGGGGCAATCTATGGCTACACCTTC. Encoded protein: CASSFGAAGAIYGYTF.

The chain recombines TRBV7-9 with TRBJ2-7, with 9 bases aligning to TRBD1. CDR1 is SEHNR, CDR2 FQNEAQ, per germline (reference sequence). The CDR3 consists of 13 residues. J lost 2 bases, V lost 5 bases, and 1 base had no gene match. This CDR3 is CASSRDRAYEQYF. In DNA form, the CDR3 reads TGTGCCAGCAGCCGGGACAGGGCCTACGAGCAGTACTTC. Supplemented by reference TRBV7-9 and TRBJ2-7, the full variable domain reads DTGVSQNPRHKITKRGQNVTFRCDPISEHNRLYWYRQTLGQGPEFLTYFQNEAQLEKSRLLSDRFSAERPKGSFSTLEIQRTEQGDSAMYLCASSRDRAYEQYFGPGTRLTVT.

V usage is TRBV3-1 (or the pseudogene TRBV3-2) and J usage is TRBJ2-3; D possibly corresponds to TRBD1 (5 bases). V dropped 4 bases and J dropped 2 bases, with 16 bases sitting between them. Germline V gene sequence: CDR1 LGHDT, CDR2 YNNKEL (reference sequence). This CDR3 has 16 residues. CDR3 sequence (DNA): TGTGCCAGCAGCCCCTACGGCAGGGATCCCACAGATACGCAGTATTTT. Its translation: CASSPYGRDPTDTQYF.

The CDR3 reads CASSPDILAVPYNEQFF. The CDR3, as DNA: TGTGCCAGCTCACCCGATATACTAGCAGTCCCCTACAATGAGCAGTTCTTC. V gene TRBV18 combines with J gene TRBJ2-1, with D tentatively TRBD2 (6 bases). Germline V lookup: CDR1 KGHSH, CDR2 LQKENI. Trimming shortened V by 3 bases and J by 2 bases, and 17 bases separated the two germline ends. This CDR3 comprises 17 residues.

The rearrangement joins TRBV2 to TRBJ2-7; no firm D call. Germline V gene sequence: CDR1 SNHLY, CDR2 FYNNEI. CDR3 size: 14 residues. The V gene lost 4 bases and the J gene lost 0 bases, with 10 bases spanning the gap. CDR3 residues: CASSVGAFSYEQYF. The CDR3, as DNA: TGTGCCAGCAGTGTCGGAGCCTTCTCCTACGAGCAGTACTTC.

The rearrangement uses TRBV19 and TRBJ1-2, with 12 bases aligning to TRBD1. The CDR3 is made up of 16 amino acids. CDR1 is LNHDA, CDR2 SQIVND, per germline (reference sequence). V was clipped by 3 bases and J by 8 bases; unmatched bases: 10. The CDR3: CASSMGQGALFIGYTF. The CDR3 DNA follows: TGTGCCAGTAGTATGGGACAGGGGGCTCTCTTTATCGGCTACACCTTC.

This clone was counted a few times. The rearrangement joins TRBV11-2 to TRBJ1-3, with a possible D match to TRBD1 (5 bases). The CDR3 covers 15 residues. The germline V gene has CDR1 SGHAT and CDR2 FQNNGV. Trimming removed 1 base from V and 4 bases from J, with 11 bases in between. DNA for the CDR3: TGTGCCAGCAGCTTAGTGGGGGAGGCAGGAAACACCATATATTTT. It is translated as CASSLVGEAGNTIYF.